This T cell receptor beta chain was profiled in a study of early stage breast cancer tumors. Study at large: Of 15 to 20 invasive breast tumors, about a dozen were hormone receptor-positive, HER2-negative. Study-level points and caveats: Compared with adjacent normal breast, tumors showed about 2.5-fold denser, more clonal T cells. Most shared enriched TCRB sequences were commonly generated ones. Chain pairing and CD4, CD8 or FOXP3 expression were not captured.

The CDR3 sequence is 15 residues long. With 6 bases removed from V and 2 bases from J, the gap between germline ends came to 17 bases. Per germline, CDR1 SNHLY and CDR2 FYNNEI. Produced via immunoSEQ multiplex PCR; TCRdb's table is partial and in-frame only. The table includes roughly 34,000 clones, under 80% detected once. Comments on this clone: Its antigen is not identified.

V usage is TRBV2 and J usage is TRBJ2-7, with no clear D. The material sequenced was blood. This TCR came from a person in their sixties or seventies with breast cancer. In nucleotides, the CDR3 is TGTGCCAGCAGCGCCTTGGCGGTCAGTCCCTACGAGCAGTACTTC. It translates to CASSALAVSPYEQYF. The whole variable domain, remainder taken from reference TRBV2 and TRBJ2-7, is EPEVTQTPSHQVTQMGQEVILRCVPISNHLYFYWYRQILGQKVEFLVSFYNNEISEKSEIFDDQFSVERPDGSNFTLKIRSTKLEDSAMYFCASSALAVSPYEQYFGPGTRLTVT.